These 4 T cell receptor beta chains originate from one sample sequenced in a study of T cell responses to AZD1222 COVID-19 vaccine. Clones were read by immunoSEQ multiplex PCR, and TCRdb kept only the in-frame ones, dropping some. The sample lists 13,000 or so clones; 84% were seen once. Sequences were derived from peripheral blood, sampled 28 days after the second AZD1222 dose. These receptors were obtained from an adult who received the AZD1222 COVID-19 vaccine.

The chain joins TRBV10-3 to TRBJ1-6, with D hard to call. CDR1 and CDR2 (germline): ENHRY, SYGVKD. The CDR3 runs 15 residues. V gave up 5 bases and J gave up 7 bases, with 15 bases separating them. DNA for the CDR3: TGTGCCATCAGTTACTCAGCCCCGAGGAATTCACCCCTCCACTTT. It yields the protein CAISYSAPRNSPLHF.

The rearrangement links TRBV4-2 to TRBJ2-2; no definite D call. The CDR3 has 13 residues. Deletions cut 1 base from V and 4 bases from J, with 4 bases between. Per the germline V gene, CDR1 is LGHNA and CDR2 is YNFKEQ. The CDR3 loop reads CASSQVTTGELFF. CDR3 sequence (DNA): TGTGCCAGCAGCCAAGTTACCACCGGGGAGCTGTTTTTT.

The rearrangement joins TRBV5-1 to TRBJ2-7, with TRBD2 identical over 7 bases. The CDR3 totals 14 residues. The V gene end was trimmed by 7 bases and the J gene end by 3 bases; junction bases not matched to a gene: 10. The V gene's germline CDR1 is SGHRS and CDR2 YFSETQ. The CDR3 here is CASSKQAGNYEQYF. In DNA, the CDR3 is TGCGCCAGCTCGAAGCAAGCGGGGAACTACGAGCAGTACTTC.

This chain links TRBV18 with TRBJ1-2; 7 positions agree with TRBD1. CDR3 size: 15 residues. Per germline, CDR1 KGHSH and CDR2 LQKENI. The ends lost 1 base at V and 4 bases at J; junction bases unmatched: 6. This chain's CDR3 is CASSPQRQGPYGYTF. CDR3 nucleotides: TGTGCCAGCTCACCACAACGACAGGGTCCCTATGGCTACACCTTC.